The 15 T cell receptor beta chains listed next were all sequenced from one sample in a study of cytomegalovirus exposure and HLA in healthy donors. Primers included in the PCR were 60 Vbeta and 13 Jbeta primers. Sequenced by immunoSEQ multiplex PCR; TCRdb stores in-frame clones only, minus some. Of 150,000 to 200,000 clones listed, more than 70% are singletons. Sequenced sample: PBMCs. These receptors were obtained from a boy under 18 in good health and CMV-seronegative.

The chain uses TRBV7-3 and TRBJ2-2; TRBD2 aligns across 9 bases. Per germline, CDR1 SGHTA and CDR2 FQGTGA. Losses at the gene ends were 5 bases for V and 6 bases for J; bases not matched to a gene: 10. The CDR3 is 16 amino acids. CDR3 DNA: TGTGCCAGCAGCCCCTACGTGCGGGAGGGCCCCGGGGAGCTGTTTTTT. Residues: CASSPYVREGPGELFF.

The chain combines TRBV13 with TRBJ2-7; 7 bases fit TRBD2. The last part of the DNA fits TRBJ2-5 better; the J call may be wrong. Germline V gene data show CDR1 as PRHDT and CDR2 as FYEKMQ (reference sequence). The CDR3 contains 13 residues. The CDR3 bases are TGTGCCAGCAGACTGGGACTACAAGAGACCCAGTACTTC. It codes for CASRLGLQETQYF.

This chain joins TRBV5-5 and TRBJ1-1; a possible D gene is TRBD1 (5 bases). V lost 2 bases to trimming and J lost 6 bases, with 8 bases between them. Germline V gene data show CDR1 as SGHKS and CDR2 as YYEKEE (reference sequence). This CDR3 contains 12 residues. CDR3 coding DNA: TGTGCCAGCAGCTTATGGGGGGCTGAAGCTTTCTTT. It codes for CASSLWGAEAFF.

The genes are TRBV19 and TRBJ2-1, with 7 bases matching TRBD1. J gave up 1 base and V 5 bases, and 2 bases lay outside the gene matches. Germline V gene data show CDR1 as LNHDA and CDR2 as SQIVND (reference sequence). There are 14 residues in the CDR3. DNA of the CDR3: TGTGCCAGTAGTCTACAGGGGTCCTACAATGAGCAGTTCTTC. Translated: CASSLQGSYNEQFF. The full variable domain, its missing parts supplied by reference TRBV19 and TRBJ2-1, is DGGITQSPKYLFRKEGQNVTLSCEQNLNHDAMYWYRQDPGQGLRLIYYSQIVNDFQKGDIAEGYSVSREKKESFPLTVTSAQKNPTAFYLCASSLQGSYNEQFFGPGTRLTVL.

This sequence joins TRBV5-4 and TRBJ1-2; 7 positions match TRBD1. CDR1 is SGHNT, CDR2 YYREEE, per germline (reference sequence). The CDR3 has 13 residues. Germline trimming cut 5 bases from V and 7 bases from J; bases unmatched to any gene: 8. The CDR3 nucleotides read TGTGCCAGCAGAAGGGACAGCCAAGGTGGCTACACCTTC. Translating gives CASRRDSQGGYTF.

V usage is TRBV27 and J usage is TRBJ2-7, with a possible D match to TRBD1 (5 bases). V lost 1 base, J lost 2 bases, and 12 bases lay in between. CDR1 and CDR2 (germline): MNHEY, SMNVEV (reference sequence). CDR3 length: 15 amino acids. CDR3 protein: CASSLYRTAPYEQYF. DNA of the CDR3: TGTGCCAGCAGTTTATACAGGACGGCACCCTACGAGCAGTACTTC.

The rearrangement joins TRBV6-1 to TRBJ1-1; unclear D gene. Germline V lookup: CDR1 MNHNS, CDR2 SASEGT. Trimming took off 1 base at V and 3 bases at J, with 9 bases between the two ends. CDR3 size: 14 residues. CDR3 protein: CASSEGWSYTEAFF. CDR3 sequence (DNA): TGTGCCAGCAGTGAAGGCTGGAGCTACACTGAAGCTTTCTTT.

This sequence joins TRBV30 and TRBJ2-2; unclear D gene. The CDR3 is 12 residues long. Germline V gene data show CDR1 as GTSNPN and CDR2 as SVGIG (reference sequence). V lost 4 bases and J lost 8, with 11 bases in between. CDR3 amino acids: CAWNVRKGELFF. The CDR3 nucleotides are TGTGCCTGGAATGTGAGGAAAGGGGAGCTGTTTTTT.

The chain joins TRBV4-3 to TRBJ1-3, with TRBD1 matching 8 bases. Trimming removed 1 base from V and 0 bases from J; junction bases left unmatched: 14. Germline V gives CDR1 LGHNA, CDR2 YSLEER. The CDR3 totals 20 residues. CDR3 nucleotides: TGCGCCAGCAGCCAAGGAGACAGGGGTCTCTTAATCCGCTCTGGAAACACCATATATTTT. This translates into CASSQGDRGLLIRSGNTIYF.

This clone appeared a single time. The V and J genes are TRBV5-1 and TRBJ2-3, with D perhaps matching TRBD2 (6 bases). From germline, CDR1 is SGHRS and CDR2 YFSETQ. This CDR3 region has 16 residues. V was pared by 5 bases and J by 2 bases, with 18 bases between. The CDR3 protein is CASRLRYGGDTDTQYF. The CDR3 DNA reads TGCGCCAGCAGACTGAGGTACGGGGGAGACACAGATACGCAGTATTTT.

This chain connects TRBV15 to TRBJ1-5, with D possibly TRBD1 on 6 matching bases. Germline CDR1 is LNHNV and CDR2 is YYDKDF (reference sequence). The CDR3 spans 12 residues. Trimming removed 8 bases at V and 7 bases at J, with 12 bases between. Here the CDR3 DNA reads TGTGCCACCTCCGGACAGTACCAGCCCCAGCATTTT. As protein: CATSGQYQPQHF.

V is TRBV6-6 and J is TRBJ1-2; D possibly corresponds to TRBD1 (6 bases). V shed 1 base and J shed 5 bases, with 14 bases lying between them. Germline V gives CDR1 MNHNY, CDR2 SVGAGI (reference sequence). The CDR3 extends over 15 amino acids. CDR3 amino acids: CASSYFRGARYGYTF. DNA for the CDR3: TGTGCCAGCAGTTACTTCCGGGGGGCGCGATATGGCTACACCTTC.

The chain links TRBV18 to TRBJ1-1; 7 bases match TRBD1. This CDR3 is built from 13 residues. J lost 5 bases, V lost 3 bases, and 3 bases had no gene match. CDR1 KGHSH and CDR2 LQKENI come from the germline V gene. This chain's CDR3 is CASSPDRVTEAFF. The CDR3 nucleotides are TGTGCCAGCTCACCCGACAGGGTAACTGAAGCTTTCTTT.

The chain recombines TRBV19 with TRBJ1-1; tentative D call: TRBD1 (5 bases). The CDR3 loop spans 14 amino acids. V was shortened by 5 bases and J by 2 bases, with 12 bases between the two germline ends. Germline V gene data show CDR1 as LNHDA and CDR2 as SQIVND (reference sequence). The CDR3, as DNA: TGTGCCAGTAGTGATTACAGGAGAAACACTGAAGCTTTCTTT. Translating it yields CASSDYRRNTEAFF.

This clone occurred a few times. The chain joins TRBV2 to TRBJ1-2; 7 bases fit TRBD1. Germline CDR1 and CDR2: SNHLY and FYNNEI. Trimming removed 6 bases from V and 9 bases from J; junction bases left unmatched: 10. This CDR3 comprises 13 residues. CDR3 nucleotides: TGTGCCAGCAGCGCGACAGGGAAGTTTAGCTACACCTTC. Translating gives CASSATGKFSYTF.